Below, 18 T cell receptor beta chains from the same sample are listed, as sequenced in a study of identical twins. MiXCR was run by TCRdb on the 5' RACE reads, yielding one entry per CDR3 protein. The data show 550,000 to 700,000 distinct CDR3 sequences, just under 10% seen once. The data were also submitted as part of a second study, on yellow fever vaccine responses in identical twins.

The sequenced material came from PBMCs. The receptors were gathered from a woman aged 18-29 years in good health.

This clonotype has just a few counts. The chain carries TRBV28 and TRBJ2-6, with a possible D match to TRBD1 (6 bases). The germline V and J ends were trimmed by 6 bases and 0 bases, with 12 bases remaining between them. Germline CDR1 and CDR2: MDHEN and SYDVKM. The length of the CDR3 is 16 residues. CDR3 protein: CASSPQGISGANVLTF. The CDR3 region has the DNA TGTGCCAGCAGCCCACAGGGTATCTCTGGGGCCAACGTCCTGACTTTC.

This clonotype was observed many times. The chain combines TRBV10-1 with TRBJ2-5; D might be TRBD2 (6 bases). The CDR3 sequence is 15 residues long. Trimming cost V 0 bases and J 7 bases, with 15 bases left between them. Germline V lookup: CDR1 WNHNN, CDR2 SYGVQD (reference sequence). The CDR3 region has the DNA TGCGCCAGCAGTGAGTCGAGAGCGGTCGGGGGGACCCAGTACTTC. Its protein is CASSESRAVGGTQYF.

The chain recombines TRBV4-3 with TRBJ2-5; tentatively, D is TRBD2 (6 bases). Germline CDR1 reads LGHNA; CDR2 reads YSLEER. There are 17 residues in the CDR3. V was trimmed by 0 bases and J by 0 bases, leaving 14 bases between them. CDR3 DNA sequence: TGCGCCAGCAGCCAAGATCATGGCGGGACTTACCAAGAGACCCAGTACTTC. The encoded protein is CASSQDHGGTYQETQYF.

The chain links TRBV20-1 to TRBJ2-2; 7 bases align to TRBD1. V lost 6 bases, J lost 1 base, and 5 bases stayed unmatched. The CDR3 loop spans 14 amino acids. The germline gives CDR1 DFQATT, CDR2 SNEGSKA (reference sequence). CDR3 residues: CSAEDRMNTGELFF. The CDR3 DNA reads TGCAGTGCGGAGGACAGGATGAACACCGGGGAGCTGTTTTTT.

This clonotype was seen repeatedly, ten times or more. The chain joins TRBV3-1 to TRBJ2-2; D gene uncertain. The CDR3 covers 15 residues. V shed 4 bases and J shed 1 base, with 10 bases lying between them. CDR1 is LGHDT and CDR2 is YNNKEL in the germline V gene (reference sequence). The DNA of the CDR3 is TGTGCCAGCAGCCGAGGAACCAAGAACACCGGGGAGCTGTTTTTT. Amino acid sequence: CASSRGTKNTGELFF.

This clonotype was seen many times. The V gene is TRBV15, the J gene TRBJ2-1; D unresolved. CDR1 is LNHNV and CDR2 is YYDKDF in the germline V gene (reference sequence). This CDR3 is 12 amino acids long. The V gene lost 0 bases and the J gene lost 8 bases, with 5 bases spanning the gap. CDR3 loop: CATSREGYEQFF. The CDR3 DNA sequence: TGTGCCACCAGCAGAGAAGGATATGAGCAGTTCTTC.

This clonotype was detected a few times. CDR3 nucleotides: TGTGCCAGCACCGTATACAGGGCCGCGGGTGAAGCTTTCTTT. Encoded protein: CASTVYRAAGEAFF. The genes are TRBV6-2 or TRBV6-3 and TRBJ1-1, with a weak D call TRBD1 (6 bases). V was shortened by 7 bases and J by 7 bases, with 19 bases between the two germline ends. The germline CDR1 and CDR2 sequences are MNHEY and SVGEGT. The CDR3 spans 14 residues.

This clonotype was seen many times. The chain carries TRBV21-1 and TRBJ2-4; no DNA check was done on the table's D call, TRBD1. TRBV21-1 counts as a pseudogene. The CDR3 has 20 amino acids. The CDR3 DNA reads TGTGCCAGCATCCAGGGACCCCGACGCGCCAGTCTCCAGAACAACAACATTCAGTACTTC. Amino acids: CASIQGPRRASLQNNNIQYF.

This clonotype appeared a few times. The chain joins TRBV7-2 to TRBJ2-3, with TRBD2 identical over 13 bases. The junction had 8 bases not matched to a gene; V was cut back by 4 bases and J by 7 bases. The germline gives CDR1 SGHTA, CDR2 FQGNSA. CDR3 length: 16 amino acids. The CDR3 nucleotides read TGTGCCAGCAGCTGGACTAGCGGGGGCCCGAGGTATACGCAGTATTTT. It translates to CASSWTSGGPRYTQYF.

The sample holds a few counts of this clonotype. The chain couples TRBV20-1 to TRBJ2-1; 9 bases are a match to TRBD1. The CDR3 runs to 14 residues. The J segment lost 6 bases and the V segment lost 4 bases, leaving 7 bases of the junction unmatched. Germline V CDR1 and CDR2: DFQATT, SNEGSKA (reference sequence). In nucleotides, the CDR3 is TGCAGTGCTAAGAAGGGACAGGGTCCCAATGAGCAGTTCTTC. Residues: CSAKKGQGPNEQFF.

This clonotype has only a few counts. The rearrangement links TRBV7-3 to TRBJ2-2, with 8 bases matching TRBD1. Losses at the gene ends were 1 base for V and 0 bases for J; bases not matched to a gene: 4. The germline gives CDR1 SGHTA, CDR2 FQGTGA. The CDR3 has 17 amino acids. The CDR3 DNA follows: TGTGCCAGCAGCTTAAGCAACAGGGGGTCGAACACCGGGGAGCTGTTTTTT. It translates to CASSLSNRGSNTGELFF.

This clonotype was detected only a few times. The J gene is TRBJ2-2, the V gene TRBV27; 9 positions match TRBD1. The CDR3 length is 15 residues. Trimming at V came to 5 bases and at J to 4 bases, leaving 5 bases not matched to a gene. The V gene's germline CDR1 is MNHEY and CDR2 SMNVEV (reference sequence). The CDR3 DNA follows: TGTGCCAGCAGTCCCTTGGACAGGGGCACCGGGGAGCTGTTTTTT. Amino acids: CASSPLDRGTGELFF.

The chain employs TRBV24-1 and TRBJ2-1, with D possibly being TRBD2 (5 bases). CDR1 KGHDR and CDR2 SFDVKD come from the germline V gene. Trimming pared 7 bases from V and 8 bases from J, leaving 8 bases between. The CDR3 loop spans 11 amino acids. The CDR3 DNA sequence: TGTGCCACCAGAGAGGGCGATGAGCAGTTCTTC. It translates to CATREGDEQFF.

In this sample, this clonotype turned up many times. The chain carries TRBV11-2 and TRBJ2-1, with D perhaps assigned TRBD1 or TRBD2 (7 bases each). The CDR3 contains 16 residues. Trimming took off 1 base at V and 3 bases at J, with 13 bases between the two ends. The germline gives CDR1 SGHAT, CDR2 FQNNGV. CDR3 sequence reads: CASSLGRGGYYNEQFF. Written as DNA, the CDR3 is TGTGCCAGCAGCTTAGGCAGGGGGGGGTACTACAATGAGCAGTTCTTC.

This clonotype was recorded a few times. The rearrangement links TRBV5-1 to TRBJ1-5, with D possibly TRBD1 on 5 matching bases. This CDR3 spans 13 amino acids. Germline V gene data show CDR1 as SGHRS and CDR2 as YFSETQ. Trimming took off 8 bases at V and 2 bases at J, with 11 bases between the two ends. The CDR3, as DNA: TGCGCCAGTAGGGACTTTGGCAATCAGCCCCAGCATTTT. Translation gives CASRDFGNQPQHF.

The rearrangement joins TRBV9 to TRBJ2-1; 8 nucleotides line up with TRBD2. The CDR3 is 12 amino acids. Germline V gene sequence: CDR1 SGDLS, CDR2 YYNGEE. V trimming: 0 bases; J trimming: 15 bases; junction bases outside the gene matches: 5. CDR3 region: CASSVEGGRPFF. DNA of the CDR3: TGTGCCAGCAGCGTAGAGGGCGGGAGGCCGTTCTTC.

The V gene is TRBV5-1, the J gene TRBJ2-1; D remains unclear. CDR1 and CDR2 (germline): SGHRS, YFSETQ. Deletions cut 0 bases from V and 0 bases from J, with 10 bases between. This CDR3 spans 16 amino acids. CDR3 region: CASSLVGTSSYNEQFF. In DNA form, the CDR3 reads TGCGCCAGCAGCTTGGTGGGCACTTCCTCCTACAATGAGCAGTTCTTC.

Many counts were recorded for this clonotype. The chain joins TRBV29-1 to TRBJ2-3, with 12 nucleotides matching TRBD2. This CDR3 region has 15 residues. V shed 7 bases and J 4 bases; nucleotides not matched to a gene: 9. Germline CDR1 SQVTM, CDR2 ANQGSEA. The CDR3 loop is CSATRLAGDSDTQYF. The CDR3 DNA sequence: TGCAGCGCGACTAGACTAGCGGGAGACTCAGATACGCAGTATTTT.